This T cell receptor (beta chain) is from a study of cytomegalovirus exposure and HLA in healthy donors. For the study at large: Caucasian-associated ancestry cluster membership applied to 75% to 85% of under 450 genotyped donors.

Study outcomes and limitations: The availability of immune exposure information extended only to CMV serostatus. Exclusion applied to some V segments, including TRBV6-2 and TRBV6-3, as they were indistinguishable.

Researchers ran the PCR with 60 Vbeta and 13 Jbeta primers. Here immunoSEQ multiplex PCR was the method, and the copy in TCRdb shows in-frame clones only, minus some. The sample holds fewer than 200,000 clones, roughly nine tenths seen once. As regards this clone: The antigen is unknown.

Germline V CDR1 and CDR2: WNHNN, SYGVQD (reference sequence). CDR3 length: 16 amino acids. The sequence came from a girl under three years old in good health and CMV-seronegative. V gene TRBV10-1 combines with J gene TRBJ2-5; 10 nucleotides match TRBD1. The closer fit of TRBJ2-7 to the DNA end suggests the J call may be wrong. The sequencing input was PBMCs. CDR3 sequence (DNA): TGCGCCAGCAGTGAGTCCATCGGGACAGGGGATTACGAGCAGTACTTC. It codes for CASSESIGTGDYEQYF.